This T cell receptor (beta chain) was sequenced for a study of T cells in Graves' hyperthyroidism and ophthalmopathy. Findings and caveats of the study: Classification by a 13 V-J model distinguished ophthalmopathy from stable hyperthyroidism. Within blood appeared most thyroid clonotypes that had expanded above 0.001.

Amplification of TCR beta CDR3 regions used RNA as the template. Primed by the HTBI set, a first-round RT-PCR was run on the TCR CDR3. TCRdb passed the multiplex PCR reads through MiXCR, listing each CDR3 protein once. The sample gives about 52,000 distinct CDR3 sequences, about half of which show up once; about 9.8% is in the top ten. This clonotype was detected many times. No antigen is known for it. Diagnoses used clinical symptoms, serum thyroxine and TRAb, thyroid ultrasound and orbital computed tomography. This sample holds PBMCs from 8.5 to 10 ml fresh peripheral blood. The CDR3 totals 14 residues. Germline V lookup: CDR1 SGHRS, CDR2 YFSETQ. V gave up 4 bases and J gave up 0 bases, with 11 bases separating them.

This TCR was recovered from a woman aged 50 to 65 with Graves' ophthalmopathy. J is TRBJ2-7 and V is TRBV5-1; D not resolved. What was sequenced was blood. The CDR3, as DNA: TGCGCCAGCAGCCTCGAGGACGGCTCCTACGAGCAGTACTTC. It codes for CASSLEDGSYEQYF.